This T cell receptor (beta chain) stems from a study of cytomegalovirus exposure and HLA in healthy donors. Study context: A preliminary data release comprised around 85 million unique TCRs obtained from HLA-typed donors. General observations from the study: CMV serostatus was the only immune exposure information that was available.

On this clone: Antigen: not known.

The CDR3 totals 12 residues. Germline V gene sequence: CDR1 MNHEY, CDR2 SMNVEV (reference sequence). V was clipped by 6 bases and J by 11 bases, with 16 bases between them. PCR involved 60 Vbeta and 13 Jbeta primers. TCRdb's copy holds only in-frame clones and misses some; the assay was immunoSEQ multiplex PCR. The sample holds 100,000 to 150,000 clones, around four fifths seen once. The gene calls are TRBV27 and TRBJ1-1; perhaps TRBD1 as D (5 bases). This receptor was identified in a boy aged 5-17 years in good health and CMV-seronegative. The specimen was PBMCs. CDR3: CASSLLGEAAFF. The CDR3 DNA sequence: TGTGCCAGCAGCCTGTTAGGGGAAGCGGCTTTCTTT.